Described below is a single T cell receptor (beta chain) sequence and its context. No antigen is known for it. Nothing much larger sits one base from this clone, and base qualities are not available. This sample stems from a study of blood T cell repertoires in COVID-19 (dated by TCRdb to the early 2020s). The study in broad terms: Collaborator samples came from the United States, Italy and Spain and covered acute and convalescent phases of COVID-19. The prospective study material was composed of cDNA or gDNA derived from T cells, B-cell-depleted T cells, or PBMCs. Deeply sampled blood TCRbeta repertoires from subjects exposed to, actively infected with, or recovered from COVID-19 were included in the dataset. A freely available public database, intended as a resource for researchers studying the immune response to SARS-CoV-2, is where the repertoires were released. Samples came from the ongoing ImmuneRACE study (first 160 participants) plus 1,254 subjects from 6 global collaborators. The sample metadata nearly always contained a de-identified subject ID, COVID-19 status, age in years and sex. HLA class I and class II types, where available, came from metadata supplied by the sample provider rather than from assay-based typing.

Relative to germline, V is 8 bases shorter and J is 3 bases shorter, with 8 bases between their ends. CDR3 length: 12 amino acids, cysteine to phenylalanine. The CDR3 DNA has 36 bases and is translated from base 1. Sequences LNHDA (CDR1) and SQIVND (CDR2) are obtained from the germline V gene (reference sequence). The immunoSEQ Assay, a bias-controlled multiplex PCR, was used to amplify TCRbeta CDR3 regions from genomic DNA. The authors' analysis ran thus. Within the assay, amplification of reference gene primers was used to estimate how many nucleated cells each sample contained. Sequence reads were collapsed and filtered to measure the absolute abundance of every unique TCRbeta CDR3 rearrangement. Productive Simpson clonality was computed per sample as the square root of Simpson's diversity index over productive rearrangements. Not all clones reach the TCRdb copy of this immuneACCESS table, which keeps in-frame sequences only. Checked studies attribute under half of the gap to unresolved V genes and leave the rest unexplained. V, J and clone size are taken as reported in that table, and D and trimming were inferred from the DNA itself. The sample table lists 150,000 to 200,000 clones, 85% of them with a count of one. The top ten hold about 3.3% of the sample.

Overall study results and their limits: Clinical and demographic metadata were provided uncurated, with the amount varying by source and participant.

Collaborating institutions collected whole blood in K2EDTA tubes following their own protocols. Collaborator samples were shipped for TCRbeta analysis as frozen whole blood, isolated PBMCs, or DNA extracted from either sample type. Sequenced sample: peripheral blood. Recombination linked TRBV19 to TRBJ2-1; the D gene is unclear. The sequence was collected from a human donor with acute or convalescent COVID-19. The donor label of this sample is uncertain. The CDR3: CASGYSYNEQFF. The sequenced DNA: TGTGCCAGTGGATACAGCTACAATGAGCAGTTCTTC.